Below are 27 T cell receptor beta chains sequenced from a single sample in a study of cytomegalovirus exposure and HLA in healthy donors. PCR employed 60 Vbeta and 13 Jbeta primers. TCRdb's copy holds only in-frame clones and misses some; the assay was immunoSEQ multiplex PCR. This repertoire shows about 220,000 clones, around 80% found once; its top ten account for roughly 0.75%. Sequencing input: PBMCs. These receptors all stem from a boy aged 2 to 10 in good health and CMV-seronegative.

The chain uses TRBV11-2 and TRBJ2-7, with 11 bases aligning to TRBD2. CDR1 and CDR2 from the germline V gene are SGHAT and FQNNGV. This CDR3 has 15 residues. The J segment lost 2 bases and the V segment lost 3 bases, leaving 3 bases of the junction unmatched. The chain's CDR3 is CASSFLLAGAYEQYF. CDR3 DNA: TGTGCCAGCAGCTTCTTACTAGCGGGAGCCTACGAGCAGTACTTC.

The chain employs TRBV27 and TRBJ2-7, with TRBD1 matching over 9 bases. From germline, CDR1 is MNHEY and CDR2 SMNVEV (reference sequence). The ends lost 8 bases at V and 2 bases at J; junction bases unmatched: 7. CDR3 length equals 14 residues. In DNA form, the CDR3 reads TGTGCCAGCGGGGGACAGGGAGGTCCCTACGAGCAGTACTTC. It specifies CASGGQGGPYEQYF.

Only a few counts were recorded for this clone. The rearrangement links TRBV9 to TRBJ1-1; D not resolved. The CDR3 contains 14 residues. Per the germline V gene, CDR1 is SGDLS and CDR2 is YYNGEE. The germline V and J ends were trimmed by 4 bases and 5 bases, with 15 bases remaining between them. The CDR3 DNA sequence: TGTGCCAGCAGCCCCGTGTTGTGGAGGACTGAAGCTTTCTTT. Translated: CASSPVLWRTEAFF.

This clone was picked up a small number of times. The chain recombines TRBV2 with TRBJ1-4; 8 bases line up with TRBD1. The CDR3 consists of 14 residues. The V gene end was trimmed by 5 bases and the J gene end by 8 bases; junction bases not matched to a gene: 7. The germline gives CDR1 SNHLY, CDR2 FYNNEI. CDR3 sequence (DNA): TGTGCCAGCAGTTCTCGGGACAGGTCGGAAAAACTGTTTTTT. Translated: CASSSRDRSEKLFF.

This sequence joins TRBV15 and TRBJ2-7; possibly TRBD2 for D (7 bases). Germline-derived CDR1 and CDR2 are LNHNV and YYDKDF (reference sequence). There are 16 residues in the CDR3. V was cut by 0 bases and J by 5 bases, with 17 bases left in between. DNA for the CDR3: TGTGCCACCAGCAGAGATCCCGAGGGGGGGAGGAACGAGCAGTACTTC. Its protein product is CATSRDPEGGRNEQYF. Filled out from reference TRBV15 and TRBJ2-7, the complete variable domain reads DAMVIQNPRYQVTQFGKPVTLSCSQTLNHNVMYWYQQKSSQAPKLLFHYYDKDFNNEADTPDNFQSRRPNTSFCFLDIRSPGLGDTAMYLCATSRDPEGGRNEQYFGPGTRLTVT.

The V call is TRBV7-9, the J call TRBJ1-1; D is perhaps TRBD1 (5 bases). The ends were cut back, 3 bases at V and 5 bases at J, with 13 bases in the middle. CDR3 length: 14 residues. Germline V gene sequence: CDR1 SEHNR, CDR2 FQNEAQ (reference sequence). In nucleotides, the CDR3 is TGTGCCAGCAGCTTCCCGGGACTTAAGACTGAAGCTTTCTTT. Amino acid sequence: CASSFPGLKTEAFF.

The rearrangement links TRBV5-1 to TRBJ1-1; 9 nucleotides line up with TRBD1. V lost 5 bases, J lost 3 bases, and 5 bases stayed unmatched. The germline CDR1 and CDR2 sequences are SGHRS and YFSETQ. CDR3 size: 14 residues. The chain's CDR3 is CASRVQGADTEAFF. CDR3 coding DNA: TGCGCCAGCAGGGTACAGGGGGCGGACACTGAAGCTTTCTTT.

The chain is built from TRBV30 and TRBJ1-4; no reliable D call. V lost 2 bases, J lost 4 bases, and 14 bases lay in between. The CDR3 runs to 15 residues. CDR1 is GTSNPN and CDR2 is SVGIG in the germline V gene (reference sequence). The CDR3 reads CAWSPSRGYNEKLFF. The CDR3 nucleotides read TGTGCCTGGAGTCCTTCGCGGGGTTATAATGAAAAACTGTTTTTT.

V and J are TRBV6-1 and TRBJ1-4; TRBD1 agrees at 9 bases. V lost 0 bases, J lost 5 bases, and 4 bases stayed unmatched. Germline CDR1 and CDR2: MNHNS and SASEGT. The CDR3 sequence is 16 residues long. This CDR3 reads CASSEANRGLNEKLFF. CDR3 DNA: TGTGCCAGCAGTGAAGCCAACAGGGGGCTGAATGAAAAACTGTTTTTT.

The chain couples TRBV2 to TRBJ2-7; D is uncertain. V lost 2 bases to trimming and J lost 0 bases, with 14 bases between them. CDR1 is SNHLY and CDR2 is FYNNEI in the germline V gene. The CDR3 is 16 amino acids. The CDR3 DNA reads TGTGCCAGCAGTGAATGGGCAGAATACTCCTCCTACGAGCAGTACTTC. Translating gives CASSEWAEYSSYEQYF. The whole variable domain, filled in from reference TRBV2 and TRBJ2-7, reads EPEVTQTPSHQVTQMGQEVILRCVPISNHLYFYWYRQILGQKVEFLVSFYNNEISEKSEIFDDQFSVERPDGSNFTLKIRSTKLEDSAMYFCASSEWAEYSSYEQYFGPGTRLTVT.

The V gene is TRBV4-1, the J gene TRBJ1-4; TRBD1 aligns across 7 bases. The CDR3 has 15 residues. The V gene's germline CDR1 is MGHRA and CDR2 YSYEKL. The J segment lost 4 bases and the V segment lost 1 base, leaving 3 bases of the junction unmatched. The CDR3 loop is CASSQVGQHNEKLFF. For the CDR3, the DNA is TGCGCCAGCAGCCAAGTGGGACAGCATAATGAAAAACTGTTTTTT.

The chain recombines TRBV10-3 with TRBJ2-1, with 9 nucleotides matching TRBD2. The CDR3 has 16 amino acids. V shed 0 bases and J 6 bases; nucleotides not matched to a gene: 6. Germline CDR1 reads ENHRY; CDR2 reads SYGVKD. The CDR3 DNA sequence: TGTGCCATCAGTGAGTCTGGGGCGGGGGGGCTCAATGAGCAGTTCTTC. This sequence encodes CAISESGAGGLNEQFF.

The chain has TRBV18 and TRBJ2-1, with 11 bases that match TRBD2. J gave up 8 bases and V 6 bases, and 3 bases lay outside the gene matches. CDR1 is KGHSH, CDR2 LQKENI, per germline. This CDR3 is 13 amino acids long. CDR3 loop: CASSVAGGDEQFF. In DNA form, the CDR3 reads TGTGCCAGCTCGGTAGCGGGAGGGGATGAGCAGTTCTTC.

The J gene is TRBJ1-5, the V gene TRBV19; unclear D gene. Per germline, CDR1 LNHDA and CDR2 SQIVND (reference sequence). The ends were cut back, 7 bases at V and 6 bases at J, with 16 bases in the middle. CDR3 size: 14 residues. The CDR3, as DNA: TGTGCCAGTACTAAACACGGGGTCCGTCAGCCCCAGCATTTT. Translating gives CASTKHGVRQPQHF.

The chain combines TRBV5-1 with TRBJ2-7; TRBD1 matches at 9 bases. V was pared by 3 bases and J by 4 bases, with 5 bases of the junction left unmatched. CDR1 is SGHRS, CDR2 YFSETQ, per germline. The CDR3 has 14 residues. The CDR3 reads CASSWDRVGYEQYF. The DNA of the CDR3 is TGCGCCAGCAGCTGGGACAGGGTGGGATACGAGCAGTACTTC.

The J gene is TRBJ1-5, the V gene TRBV19; D unresolved. This CDR3 spans 15 amino acids. Germline V gene sequence: CDR1 LNHDA, CDR2 SQIVND (reference sequence). Trimming left V 10 bases short and J 0 bases short, with 16 bases between. CDR3 in amino acids: CATTNSLHSNQPQHF. CDR3 coding DNA: TGTGCCACGACAAACTCGCTCCATAGCAATCAGCCCCAGCATTTT.

This clone has just one count. V is TRBV4-1 and J is TRBJ2-1, with D perhaps matching TRBD1 (6 bases). CDR3 length: 13 amino acids. V was pared by 5 bases and J by 6 bases, with 11 bases between. The germline CDR1 and CDR2 sequences are MGHRA and YSYEKL. The DNA for the CDR3 is TGCGCCAGCAGCTCAGGGGTCGCCAATGAGCAGTTCTTC. Translating gives CASSSGVANEQFF.

This rearrangement joins TRBV7-2 to TRBJ2-1; 12 nucleotides align to TRBD2. V shed 5 bases and J 6 bases; nucleotides not matched to a gene: 11. Germline assignment: CDR1 SGHTA and CDR2 FQGNSA. This CDR3 is built from 17 residues. CDR3 DNA sequence: TGTGCCAGCAGCCTTGGGACTAGCGGGCCCTGGGGCAATGAGCAGTTCTTC. Protein sequence: CASSLGTSGPWGNEQFF.

The chain couples TRBV5-4 to TRBJ2-7; the match to TRBD1 covers 7 bases. Germline V CDR1 and CDR2: SGHNT, YYREEE (reference sequence). V was pared by 3 bases and J by 1 base, with 4 bases of the junction left unmatched. This CDR3 spans 14 amino acids. The CDR3 DNA reads as TGTGCCAGCAGCTCTCGACAGGGATCCTACGAGCAGTACTTC. Translating it yields CASSSRQGSYEQYF.

The J gene is TRBJ1-6, the V gene TRBV5-8; TRBD1 is a possible D gene (5 bases). This CDR3 contains 15 residues. The ends were cut back, 0 bases at V and 8 bases at J, with 12 bases in the middle. Germline CDR1 is SGHTS and CDR2 is YDEGEE. CDR3 protein: CASSLGAAGDSPLHF. The CDR3 bases are TGTGCCAGCAGCTTGGGGGCAGCGGGGGATTCACCCCTCCACTTT.

The rearrangement joins TRBV6-5 to TRBJ1-1; tentatively, D is TRBD1 (5 bases). V lost 8 bases, J lost 4 bases, and 8 bases lay in between. In germline, CDR1 is MNHEY, CDR2 SVGAGI. The CDR3 consists of 11 residues. DNA for the CDR3: TGTGCCAGCGGGGGGGGCACTGAAGCTTTCTTT. Its translation: CASGGGTEAFF.

The V call is TRBV10-1, the J call TRBJ2-7; 10 bases map to TRBD1. Trimming at V came to 0 bases and at J to 5 bases, leaving 4 bases not matched to a gene. The CDR3 sequence is 15 residues long. Per germline, CDR1 WNHNN and CDR2 SYGVQD (reference sequence). CDR3 DNA: TGCGCCAGCAGTGAGTCGGGACAGGGGATAAACGAGCAGTACTTC. Its translation is CASSESGQGINEQYF.

The chain joins TRBV27 to TRBJ1-2, with 8 bases fitting TRBD1. With V trimmed by 6 bases and J by 7 bases, 4 bases remained unmatched. The CDR3 sequence is 12 residues long. Germline V gene sequence: CDR1 MNHEY, CDR2 SMNVEV (reference sequence). The DNA of the CDR3 is TGTGCCAGCAGGACCGGACAGGGTGGCTACACCTTC. Translating gives CASRTGQGGYTF.

The chain is built from TRBV5-1 and TRBJ2-2; 8 nucleotides line up with TRBD1. J was trimmed by 4 bases and V by 4 bases; bases with no gene match: 6. The CDR3 sequence is 15 residues long. Per the germline V gene, CDR1 is SGHRS and CDR2 is YFSETQ. The CDR3 DNA sequence: TGCGCCAGCAGCCCCTGGACAGGGAGCACCGGGGAGCTGTTTTTT. It yields the protein CASSPWTGSTGELFF.

This clone was found a few times. The chain combines TRBV7-2 with TRBJ2-1, with D possibly being TRBD2 (6 bases). The CDR3 length is 13 residues. Germline V CDR1 and CDR2: SGHTA, FQGNSA. V was shortened by 5 bases and J by 8 bases, with 13 bases between the two germline ends. The CDR3 region has the DNA TGTGCCAGCAGCCACCCCGGGGGATATGAGCAGTTCTTC. This codes for CASSHPGGYEQFF.

The chain combines TRBV6-5 with TRBJ1-4, with 7 bases lining up with TRBD1. Germline V gene data show CDR1 as MNHEY and CDR2 as SVGAGI. The CDR3 contains 16 residues. J lost 0 bases, V lost 2 bases, and 3 bases had no gene match. CDR3 in DNA: TGTGCCAGCAGTTACGGACAGGATGCAACTAATGAAAAACTGTTTTTT. Its translation is CASSYGQDATNEKLFF.

This sequence joins TRBV15 and TRBJ1-5, with 8 bases matching TRBD1. Trimming removed 1 base from V and 1 base from J; junction bases left unmatched: 3. This CDR3 region has 16 residues. The germline V gene has CDR1 LNHNV and CDR2 YYDKDF (reference sequence). The CDR3 region has the DNA TGTGCCACCAGCAGAGCAAGGGACAGGAGCAATCAGCCCCAGCATTTT. Translated: CATSRARDRSNQPQHF.